The 16 T cell receptor beta chains reported below all come from one sample, sequenced in a study of radiotherapy plus CTLA-4 blockade in lung cancer. TCRdb keeps only in-frame clones here, not all; method: immunoSEQ multiplex PCR. This sample has 130,000 or so clones, with around 90% found just once. The input for sequencing was peripheral blood, taken from a patient treated with radiotherapy plus ipilimumab. The source is a human donor with non-small cell lung cancer that progressed on radiotherapy plus ipilimumab.

The chain carries TRBV27 and TRBJ2-1, with a tentative D call TRBD1 (6 bases). The V end lost 7 bases, the J end lost 0 bases, and 10 bases lay between the germline ends. Germline V gene lookup returns CDR1 MNHEY and CDR2 SMNVEV (reference sequence). The CDR3 is 14 residues long. This CDR3 reads CASTTGSSYNEQFF. The CDR3 DNA follows: TGTGCCAGCACAACAGGGAGCTCCTACAATGAGCAGTTCTTC.

This clone was observed a handful of times. The chain combines TRBV6-8 with TRBJ2-7; 12 bases fit TRBD2. Per germline, CDR1 MNHGY and CDR2 SAAAGT. This CDR3 region has 15 residues. The V segment lost 9 bases and the J segment 7 bases; nucleotides outside the gene matches: 13. The CDR3 protein is CARALAGGPGGEQYF. CDR3 DNA: TGTGCCAGGGCTCTAGCGGGAGGGCCGGGAGGGGAGCAGTACTTC.

The rearrangement joins TRBV7-9 to TRBJ2-1, with D tentatively TRBD1 (6 bases). Germline V gives CDR1 SEHNR, CDR2 FQNEAQ (reference sequence). The CDR3 covers 15 residues. The V gene lost 4 bases and the J gene lost 8 bases, with 18 bases spanning the gap. The CDR3 bases are TGTGCCAGCAGCTCGGGACACGGTAATATCGATGAGCAGTTCTTC. Amino acids: CASSSGHGNIDEQFF.

This CDR3 is CATGTSGSGQFF. The DNA for the CDR3 is TGTGCCACCGGGACTAGCGGGAGCGGGCAGTTCTTC. This rearrangement joins TRBV5-4 to TRBJ2-1, with 14 bases lining up with TRBD2. V dropped 9 bases and J dropped 12; count of bases not matched to a gene: 5. The length of the CDR3 is 12 residues. Germline V CDR1 and CDR2: SGHNT, YYREEE (reference sequence).

The rearrangement links TRBV6-1 to TRBJ2-2; D uncertain. The CDR3 loop spans 16 amino acids. Between the trimmed V and J ends, which lost 1 base and 2 bases, there was a span of 11 bases. The V gene's germline CDR1 is MNHNS and CDR2 SASEGT. The CDR3 DNA sequence: TGTGCCAGCAGTGAAGTCCTAGTCTTCAACACCGGGGAGCTGTTTTTT. Translated, it gives CASSEVLVFNTGELFF.

This clone was seen once. CDR3 loop: CACADLPGNTIYF. The CDR3 DNA sequence: TGCGCCTGCGCGGACTTACCTGGAAACACCATATATTTT. V usage is TRBV5-1 and J usage is TRBJ1-3, with unresolved D. Germline CDR1 is SGHRS and CDR2 is YFSETQ. The CDR3 has 13 amino acids. Trimming removed 10 bases at V and 2 bases at J, with 13 bases between.

V is TRBV6-5 and J is TRBJ2-1; no clear D. Trimming took 5 bases from V and 6 from J, leaving 14 bases between them. The V gene's germline CDR1 is MNHEY and CDR2 SVGAGI. The CDR3 has 14 amino acids. Here the CDR3 reads CASSLPAPTNEQFF. In nucleotides, the CDR3 is TGTGCCAGCAGTCTCCCGGCGCCCACCAATGAGCAGTTCTTC.

J is TRBJ2-5 and V is TRBV7-2, with D possibly being TRBD2 (6 bases). Germline CDR1 reads SGHTA; CDR2 reads FQGNSA. This CDR3 is built from 12 residues. Trimming removed 4 bases from V and 7 bases from J, with 10 bases in between. The CDR3 sequence is CASSSNGGTQYF. CDR3 DNA: TGTGCCAGCAGCTCCAACGGGGGGACCCAGTACTTC.

The V and J genes are TRBV7-8 and TRBJ1-1; D gene unclear. The germline V and J ends were trimmed by 5 bases and 5 bases, with 9 bases remaining between them. CDR3 length: 12 amino acids. Germline V CDR1 and CDR2: SGHVS, FQNEAQ. CDR3 residues: CASSLSRTEAFF. In DNA form, the CDR3 reads TGTGCCAGCAGCCTATCAAGGACTGAAGCTTTCTTT. The full variable domain, with the rest looked up from reference TRBV7-8 and TRBJ1-1, is GAGVSQSPRYKVAKRGQDVALRCDPISGHVSLFWYQQALGQGPEFLTYFQNEAQLDKSGLPSDRFFAERPEGSVSTLKIQRTQQEDSAVYLCASSLSRTEAFFGQGTRLTVV.

The rearrangement links TRBV18 to TRBJ1-1; no reliable D call. CDR1 and CDR2 (germline): KGHSH, LQKENI. This CDR3 comprises 14 residues. Trimming shortened V by 5 bases and J by 0 bases, and 10 bases separated the two germline ends. CDR3 nucleotide sequence: TGTGCCAGCTCAACGGGTTGGGTGAACACTGAAGCTTTCTTT. Translated, it gives CASSTGWVNTEAFF. The whole variable domain, remainder taken from reference TRBV18 and TRBJ1-1, is NAGVMQNPRHLVRRRGQEARLRCSPMKGHSHVYWYRQLPEEGLKFMVYLQKENIIDESGMPKERFSAEFPKEGPSILRIQQVVRGDSAAYFCASSTGWVNTEAFFGQGTRLTVV.

The chain is built from TRBV5-1 and TRBJ1-6; 7 bases match TRBD1. The junction had 7 bases not matched to a gene; V was cut back by 4 bases and J by 6 bases. This CDR3 is built from 15 residues. In germline, CDR1 is SGHRS, CDR2 YFSETQ. The CDR3 is CASSNQGGSNSPLHF. CDR3 nucleotide sequence: TGCGCCAGCAGCAATCAGGGGGGGTCTAATTCACCCCTCCACTTT. Looking up the rest from reference TRBV5-1 and TRBJ1-6 gives the full variable domain: KAGVTQTPRYLIKTRGQQVTLSCSPISGHRSVSWYQQTPGQGLQFLFEYFSETQRNKGNFPGRFSGRQFSNSRSEMNVSTLELGDSALYLCASSNQGGSNSPLHFGNGTRLTVT.

The chain joins TRBV29-1 to TRBJ2-7; the match to TRBD1 covers 8 bases. V lost 7 bases to trimming and J lost 3 bases; unmatched junction nucleotides: 5. The CDR3 runs 12 residues. Germline V gene data show CDR1 as SQVTM and CDR2 as ANQGSEA. CDR3 protein: CSAGTGNYEQYF. The CDR3 DNA sequence: TGCAGCGCCGGGACAGGAAACTACGAGCAGTACTTC.

The rearrangement links TRBV10-3 to TRBJ2-1, with TRBD2 matching over 7 bases. This CDR3 has 16 residues. Germline V lookup: CDR1 ENHRY, CDR2 SYGVKD. The V gene end was trimmed by 6 bases and the J gene end by 1 base; junction bases not matched to a gene: 9. In DNA form, the CDR3 reads TGTGCCATCAGGGGCGATAGCGGGTTATCCTACAATGAGCAGTTCTTC. Its translation: CAIRGDSGLSYNEQFF.

The chain uses TRBV19 and TRBJ1-2; 7 nucleotides align to TRBD1. V lost 1 base and J lost 4; bases outside the gene matches: 6. The CDR3 spans 15 residues. Germline-derived CDR1 and CDR2 are LNHDA and SQIVND (reference sequence). The CDR3 nucleotides are TGTGCCAGTAGTATAGGACAGGGAAGAGGCTATGGCTACACCTTC. Translated: CASSIGQGRGYGYTF.

V and J are TRBV28 and TRBJ2-7; perhaps D is TRBD1 or TRBD2 (6 bases each). Deletions cut 7 bases from V and 6 bases from J, with 22 bases between. Germline CDR1 and CDR2: MDHEN and SYDVKM. The CDR3 covers 15 residues. The CDR3 DNA reads as TGTGCCAGCAACTTAGGGGGGACACGGCAGCGCGAGCAGTACTTC. Amino acids: CASNLGGTRQREQYF.

The rearrangement links TRBV28 to TRBJ2-7; D is ambiguous. Germline loops: CDR1 MDHEN, CDR2 SYDVKM. The CDR3 is 13 residues long. V lost 6 bases and J 7 bases, leaving 16 bases between the germline ends. The CDR3 loop is CASSSRMGLEQYF. Written as DNA, the CDR3 is TGTGCCAGCAGCTCCCGGATGGGATTAGAGCAGTACTTC. The variable domain in full, with the rest retrieved from reference TRBV28 and TRBJ2-7, is DVKVTQSSRYLVKRTGEKVFLECVQDMDHENMFWYRQDPGLGLRLIYFSYDVKMKEKGDIPEGYSVSREKKERFSLILESASTNQTSMYLCASSSRMGLEQYFGPGTRLTVT.